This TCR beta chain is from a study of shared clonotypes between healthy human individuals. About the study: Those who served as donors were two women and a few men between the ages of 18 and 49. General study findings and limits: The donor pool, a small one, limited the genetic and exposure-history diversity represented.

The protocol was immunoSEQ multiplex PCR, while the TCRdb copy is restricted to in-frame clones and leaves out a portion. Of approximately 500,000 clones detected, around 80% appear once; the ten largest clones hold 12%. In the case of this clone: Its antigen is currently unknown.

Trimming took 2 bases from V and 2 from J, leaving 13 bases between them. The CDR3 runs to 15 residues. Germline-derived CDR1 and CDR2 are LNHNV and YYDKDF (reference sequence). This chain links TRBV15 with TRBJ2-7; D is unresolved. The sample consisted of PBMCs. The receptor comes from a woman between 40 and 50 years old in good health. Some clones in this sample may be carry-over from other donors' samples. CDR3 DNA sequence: TGTGCCACCAGCAGATTCGGCGCGGCCGCCTACGAGCAGTACTTC. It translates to CATSRFGAAAYEQYF.